A selection of T cell receptor beta chains follows, all from one sample in a study of shared clonotypes between healthy human individuals. The repertoire was sequenced with immunoSEQ multiplex PCR; TCRdb's copy has only in-frame clones and lacks some. The sample consists of 1,400,000 or so clones, approximately 98.5% of them appearing once. Material for sequencing was naive CD4+ T cells sorted from blood. These receptors all come from a man aged 30-40 years in good health. CDR3s include the opening cysteine and the closing phenylalanine or tryptophan. A D gene is named only where the DNA matches it firmly. Size tells how often a clone was seen (once, few, many) or the class of an expanded clone, and some rows leave it out.

>.|TRBV7-9|TRBJ2-2|.
TGTGCCAGCAGCCAGGTCATCACCGCGAACACCGGGGAGCTGTTTTTT
CASSQVITANTGELFF
>TRBD2|TRBV29-1|TRBJ2-1|.
TGCAGCGCCCAACCGGGACTAGCGACCTACAATGAGCAGTTCTTC
CSAQPGLATYNEQFF
>.|TRBV10-3|TRBJ1-5|once
TGTGCCATCAGAGAAGGGTCTATCAATCAGCCCCAGCATTTT
CAIREGSINQPQHF
>TRBD1|TRBV11-3|TRBJ1-4|.
TGTGCCAGCAGCTCCGGCCAGGGGGTTAATGAAAAACTGTTTTTT
CASSSGQGVNEKLFF
>.|TRBV11-3|TRBJ2-3|.
TGTGCCAGCAGCTCGCGACTAGAGGAGACGCAGTATTTT
CASSSRLEETQYF
>TRBD1|TRBV7-2|TRBJ1-1|.
TGTGCCAGCAGCTTAGTAGGGACAGGGACTTCTGAAGCTTTCTTT
CASSLVGTGTSEAFF
>.|TRBV4-2|TRBJ2-2|.
TGTGCCAGCAGCCTGGACGGATCTTTGGCCGGGGAGCTGTTTTTT
CASSLDGSLAGELFF
>TRBD1|TRBV2|TRBJ1-2|.
TGTGCCAGCAGTGAAGACAGGGGGAGTGGCTACACCTTC
CASSEDRGSGYTF
>.|TRBV6-6|TRBJ1-5|.
TGTGCCACCTCGGTAGGAAGTAATCAGCCCCAGCATTTT
CATSVGSNQPQHF
>TRBD2|TRBV5-1|TRBJ2-3|.
TGCGCCAGCAGAGCATCCGGTAGCGGGAGGACAGATACGCAGTATTTT
CASRASGSGRTDTQYF
>TRBD2|TRBV5-1|TRBJ2-4|.
TGCGCCAGCAGCTTCCGGCTAGCGGAAAACATTCAGTACTTC
CASSFRLAENIQYF
>TRBD1|TRBV6-5|TRBJ1-5|.
TGTGCCAGCAGTTCCACAGGGGGTCAGCCCCAGCATTTT
CASSSTGGQPQHF
>.|TRBV5-4|TRBJ2-3|.
TGTGCCAGCAGCTTGGCAGGGGCAGATACGCAGTATTTT
CASSLAGADTQYF
>.|TRBV29-1|TRBJ2-5|.
TGCAGCGTTGGGGAGGACAGTCAGTACTTC
CSVGEDSQYF
>.|TRBV5-5|TRBJ2-1|.
TGTGCCAGCAGCTTGGCTGCCGCCCTGAGGAATGAGCAGTTCTTC
CASSLAAALRNEQFF
>TRBD1|TRBV4-3|TRBJ2-7|.
TGCGCCAGCAGCCCCCGGACAGGGGGTCACGAGCAGTACTTC
CASSPRTGGHEQYF
>TRBD1|TRBV6-1|TRBJ2-1|.
TGTGCCAGCAGTGAACATTGGACAGGGGTTCGCTCCTACAATGAGCAGTTCTTC
CASSEHWTGVRSYNEQFF
>.|TRBV11-3|TRBJ2-5|.
TGTGCCAGCAGCTCGAAGGGGGTGGAGACCCAGTACTTC
CASSSKGVETQYF
>TRBD1|TRBV11-3|TRBJ2-1|.
TGTGCCAGCAGCCCACACCGGGACAGGGGGCGGGGTGAGCAGTTCTTC
CASSPHRDRGRGEQFF
>.|TRBV7-2|TRBJ2-1|.
TGTGCCAGCAGCTTAGGGGGCGGGGCGACCTACAATGAGCAGTTCTTC
CASSLGGGATYNEQFF
>TRBD2|TRBV5-1|TRBJ2-1|.
TGCGCCAGCAGCTTGGGCGGGGGGCGGAATGAGCAGTTCTTC
CASSLGGGRNEQFF
>TRBD2|TRBV7-2|TRBJ2-7|.
TGTGCCAGCAGCCCCGCGGGGGTATCCGAGCAGTACTTC
CASSPAGVSEQYF
>.|TRBV5-1|TRBJ2-2|.
TGCGCCAGCAGCCTCCGGGTAGCGGCGAACACCGGGGAGCTGTTTTTT
CASSLRVAANTGELFF
>TRBD1|TRBV14|TRBJ2-7|.
TGTGCCAGCCTTGGGACAGATTCCTACGAGCAGTACTTC
CASLGTDSYEQYF
>.|TRBV11-2|TRBJ1-2|once
TGTGCCAGCAGCCCCGTGGAGGGCTATGGCTACACCTTC
CASSPVEGYGYTF
>TRBD2|TRBV6-5|TRBJ2-2|.
TGTGCCAGCAGGGGGACTAGCGTGAACACCGGGGAGCTGTTTTTT
CASRGTSVNTGELFF